This T cell receptor (beta chain) is from a study of shared clonotypes between healthy human individuals. A note on this clone: Other nucleotide sequences from this sample produce the same CDR3.

TCRdb keeps only in-frame clones here, not all; method: immunoSEQ multiplex PCR. Of millions of clones detected, roughly 92% appear once; the ten largest clones hold over 0.12%. The CDR3 has 15 amino acids. The germline V gene has CDR1 SGHRS and CDR2 YFSETQ. V was trimmed by 0 bases and J by 6 bases, leaving 13 bases between them. The chain carries TRBV5-1 and TRBJ1-5; weak D call: TRBD1 (5 bases). The receptor's source is a man aged 18 to 30 in good health. The sequencing input was naive CD4+ T cells sorted from blood. Subset: CD45RA+ positively selected. The CDR3 sequence is CASSLAGQGSQPQHF. CDR3 in DNA: TGCGCCAGCAGCTTGGCCGGGCAGGGAAGTCAGCCCCAGCATTTT.